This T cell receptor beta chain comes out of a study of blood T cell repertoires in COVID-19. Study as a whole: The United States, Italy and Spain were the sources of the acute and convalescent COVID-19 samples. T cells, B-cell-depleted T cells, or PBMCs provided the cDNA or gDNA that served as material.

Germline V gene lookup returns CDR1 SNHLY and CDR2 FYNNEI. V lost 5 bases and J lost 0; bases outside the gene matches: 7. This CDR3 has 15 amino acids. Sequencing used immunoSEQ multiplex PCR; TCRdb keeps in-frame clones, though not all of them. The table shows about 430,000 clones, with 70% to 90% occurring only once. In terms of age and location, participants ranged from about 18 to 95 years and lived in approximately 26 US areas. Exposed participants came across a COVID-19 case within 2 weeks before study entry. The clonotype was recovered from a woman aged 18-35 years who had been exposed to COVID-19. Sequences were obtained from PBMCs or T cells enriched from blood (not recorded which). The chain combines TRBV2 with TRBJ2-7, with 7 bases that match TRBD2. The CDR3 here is CASSRLADDSYEQYF. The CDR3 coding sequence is TGTGCCAGCAGTCGTCTAGCGGATGACTCCTACGAGCAGTACTTC.